This T cell receptor (beta chain) was observed in a study of persistence of HIV-infected CD4 T cells. Study results and caveats: TCR oligoclonality correlated with proviral oligoclonality in the same sorted populations.

The stimulus was an HIV-1 Gag 15-mer peptide pool, 1 ug/peptide/mL. CD40L/CD69 double-negative CD45RO-high memory CD4+ T cells were collected. Adults with HIV-1 started suppressive ART while chronically infected. Undetectable plasma HIV-1 RNA below 50 copies/mL lasted at least 4 years. On this clone: Its antigen is unidentified.

The libraries were made with immunoSEQ version 4 in survey mode. TCRdb keeps only in-frame clones here, not all; method: immunoSEQ multiplex PCR. This table holds about 39,000 clones, 70% to 90% found once. This CDR3 region has 15 residues. Trimming stripped 1 base from V and 2 bases from J, with 10 bases between. Germline values: CDR1 LGHNT, CDR2 FRNRAP. This sequence originates from an adult with HIV. The donor label of this sample is uncertain. This specimen was cultured CD4+ T cells from PBMCs, taken from a patient who received antiretroviral therapy. The rearrangement joins TRBV12-5 to TRBJ2-3; D uncertain. Here the CDR3 DNA reads TGTGCTAGTGGTTTGGCCATTCCCGCCACAGATACGCAGTATTTT. The encoded protein is CASGLAIPATDTQYF.